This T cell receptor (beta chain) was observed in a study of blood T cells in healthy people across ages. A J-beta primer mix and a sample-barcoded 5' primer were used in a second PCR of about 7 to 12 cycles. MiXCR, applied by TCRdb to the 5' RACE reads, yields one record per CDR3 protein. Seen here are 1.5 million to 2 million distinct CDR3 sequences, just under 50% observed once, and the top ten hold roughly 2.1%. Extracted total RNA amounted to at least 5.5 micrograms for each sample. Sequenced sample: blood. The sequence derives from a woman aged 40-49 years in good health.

Written as DNA, the CDR3 is TGTGCCAGCAGACCGACAGGCCTCTATGGCTACACCTTC. Residues: CASRPTGLYGYTF. The chain has TRBV6-5 and TRBJ1-2; D might be TRBD1 (6 bases). Germline V CDR1 and CDR2: MNHEY, SVGAGI. CDR3 length equals 13 residues. V gave up 6 bases and J gave up 4 bases, with 12 bases separating them.